This TCR beta chain was identified during a study of neurological immune-mediated disorders. Synthesis of cDNA was performed by 5'RACE using 10-nucleotide random UMIs. One entry per CDR3 protein results from TCRdb running MiXCR on the 5' RACE reads. The data hold about 41,000 distinct CDR3 sequences, with approximately 14% observed a single time. This clonotype was seen many times. Its antigen remains unidentified. Study results and caveats: Because no CDR3 amino acid sequences were shared across subjects by expanded clones, private repertoires were suggested in all groups. HTLV-1-associated myelopathy ranked highest for TCR clonal expansion and multiple sclerosis lowest, beneath healthy controls.

Trimming left V 1 base short and J 7 bases short, with 9 bases between. Per the germline V gene, CDR1 is SGHKS and CDR2 is YYEKEE (reference sequence). CDR3 length equals 13 residues. Sequenced material: CD4+ T cells from blood. The TCR sequence derives from a woman aged 60-75 years with HTLV-1-associated myelopathy (HAM/TSP). This sequence joins TRBV5-5 and TRBJ1-5, with unresolved D. In nucleotides, the CDR3 is TGTGCCAGCAGCTTGACAGCGATCCAGCCCCAGCATTTT. As protein: CASSLTAIQPQHF.